This TCR beta chain was obtained from a study of OX40 agonist ivuxolimab in advanced cancers. Study context: Previous treatment with anti-PD-1, anti-PD-L1 or anti-CTLA-4 therapy was allowed; about 44% had received some. Study-level findings and limits: Expanded peripheral T-cell antigen specificity went undetermined.

To note about this clone: Its specificity is not known.

Repertoires were generated with immunoSEQ multiplex PCR, while TCRdb's copy carries only in-frame clones and drops some. This table has 65,000 to 85,000 clones, more than 85% appearing once. The receptor comes from an adult with an advanced solid tumor such as melanoma, head and neck, liver or kidney cancer. The specimen was CD4+ or CD8+ T cells sorted from blood, collected in a trial of the OX40 agonist ivuxolimab.

The CDR3 DNA sequence: TGTGCCTGGAGTCTGACGGATACCTACGAGCAGTACTTC. Its protein is CAWSLTDTYEQYF. The chain recombines TRBV30 with TRBJ2-7, with D unclear. The CDR3 contains 13 residues. Trimming removed 2 bases from V and 2 bases from J, with 10 bases in between. Germline loops: CDR1 GTSNPN, CDR2 SVGIG (reference sequence). The whole variable domain, filled in from reference TRBV30 and TRBJ2-7, reads SQTIHQWPATLVQPVGSPLSLECTVEGTSNPNLYWYRQAAGRGLQLLFYSVGIGQISSEVPQNLSASRPQDRQFILSSKKLLLSDSGFYLCAWSLTDTYEQYFGPGTRLTVT.